This entry is about one T cell receptor (beta chain). This sample was taken from a study of blood T cell repertoires in COVID-19. CDR3 length: 19 residues. CDR1 KGHDR and CDR2 SFDVKD come from the germline V gene. V lost 7 bases to trimming and J lost 1 base, with 25 bases between them. The method was immunoSEQ multiplex PCR; TCRdb's version includes in-frame clones alone and lacks a portion of them. The data show 220,000 or so clones, around four fifths seen once. The origin of this receptor is a woman at least 80 years old with COVID-19, enrolled during active disease. The chain employs TRBV24-1 and TRBJ1-5; maybe TRBD1 (5 bases). Specimen: peripheral blood. This chain's CDR3 is CATRGGGSDTKLSNQPQHF. DNA of the CDR3: TGTGCCACCAGGGGGGGAGGGTCGGACACTAAATTGAGCAATCAGCCCCAGCATTTT.